This TCR beta chain originates from a study of blood T cell repertoires in COVID-19. Background on the study: Collection of acute and convalescent COVID-19 samples took place in the United States, Italy and Spain.

The CDR3 is 15 amino acids. Germline trimming cut 4 bases from V and 1 base from J; bases unmatched to any gene: 5. Germline values: CDR1 SGHRS, CDR2 YFSETQ. Original processing notes: Amplification from reference gene primers served as the basis for estimated nucleated cell counts. Libraries were prepared by immunoSEQ multiplex PCR; TCRdb keeps only in-frame clonotypes and omits some of them. V and J calls and clone size follow that table, whereas D and trimming were derived from the DNA. The repertoire has around 220,000 clones, roughly 84% of them found once; the top ten carry 1.9%. The rearrangement links TRBV5-1 to TRBJ2-5, with TRBD1 matching 9 bases. The source is a man in his forties with active or convalescent COVID-19. The sample comprised peripheral blood. The DNA for the CDR3 is TGCGCCAGCAGCCAGGGACAGGGACCCCAAGAGACCCAGTACTTC. Amino acids: CASSQGQGPQETQYF.